This TCR beta chain was obtained from a study of CD8+ T cells in alopecia areata. Of note for this clone: Its antigen is undetermined.

Following RNA extraction, reverse transcription yielded cDNA that acted as the sequencing template. Some clones are missing from TCRdb's copy, which holds only in-frame ones; the method was immunoSEQ multiplex PCR. The data contain some 190,000 clones, approximately 60% of them singletons. Study results and caveats: How baseline CD8+ expansion relates to response remains uncertain (there was one nonresponder). On tofacitinib, scalp and blood still held many of the expanded lesional clones.

This CDR3 region has 14 residues. Germline V gene sequence: CDR1 SGHAT, CDR2 FQNNGV. The V gene end was trimmed by 1 base and the J gene end by 7 bases; junction bases not matched to a gene: 5. Treatment reported: oral pan-JAK inhibitor, 5-10 mg twice daily. The clonotype comes from a human donor with alopecia areata. The specimen was CD4+ T cells sorted from blood, collected at week 4, from a patient treated with tofacitinib. The chain uses TRBV11-2 and TRBJ1-2; TRBD1 matches at 8 bases. Here the CDR3 DNA reads TGTGCCAGCAGCTTAGCTGGCAGGGGGCTTGGCTACACCTTC. It translates to CASSLAGRGLGYTF.